Shown below are 15 T cell receptor beta chains from a single sample sequenced in a study of T cells in Graves' hyperthyroidism and ophthalmopathy. TCR beta CDR3 regions were amplified from RNA transcripts. HTBI primers were employed in a first-round RT-PCR of the TCR CDR3. TCRdb analysed the multiplex PCR reads with MiXCR anew, one entry per CDR3 protein. The profile covers 45,000 to 55,000 distinct CDR3 sequences, with around 55% appearing a single time and 34% taken by the ten largest. Sequencing used peripheral blood or thyroid tissue (not recorded which). Receptors originate from a man in his late teens or twenties with Graves' hyperthyroidism.

The rearrangement uses TRBV11-2 and TRBJ2-5; a possible D gene is TRBD2 (5 bases). Germline V lookup: CDR1 SGHAT, CDR2 FQNNGV. The CDR3 runs to 15 residues. V was cut by 1 base and J by 5 bases, with 14 bases left in between. The CDR3 nucleotides are TGTGCCAGCAGCTTAGGATCGGGGTCTGACGAGACCCAGTACTTC. Translated, it gives CASSLGSGSDETQYF. Using reference TRBV11-2 and TRBJ2-5 for the parts outside the CDR3, the full variable domain is EAGVAQSPRYKIIEKRQSVAFWCNPISGHATLYWYQQILGQGPKLLIQFQNNGVVDDSQLPKDRFSAERLKGVDSTLKIQPAKLEDSAVYLCASSLGSGSDETQYFGPGTRLLVL.

The table lists this clonotype with many counts. The genes are TRBV9 and TRBJ1-1; perhaps TRBD1 as D (6 bases). V gave up 5 bases and J gave up 1 base, with 15 bases separating them. The CDR3 runs 15 residues. Germline V lookup: CDR1 SGDLS, CDR2 YYNGEE. The CDR3 DNA sequence: TGTGCCAGCAGAGAACAGGGATGTGGGAACACTGAAGCTTTCTTT. Encoded protein: CASREQGCGNTEAFF.

The chain couples TRBV5-1 to TRBJ2-7; TRBD2 agrees at 7 bases. Germline CDR1 SGHRS, CDR2 YFSETQ. This CDR3 has 15 residues. V lost 5 bases, J lost 0 bases, and 8 bases stayed unmatched. CDR3 nucleotide sequence: TGCGCCAGCAGAAGAACTAGCGAGAGCTCCTACGAGCAGTACTTC. It codes for CASRRTSESSYEQYF.

This rearrangement joins TRBV7-7 to TRBJ2-5; TRBD1 matches at 9 bases. Germline CDR1 SSHAT, CDR2 FNYEAQ (reference sequence). This CDR3 is built from 15 residues. Trimming removed 1 base from V and 4 bases from J; junction bases left unmatched: 4. The CDR3 region is CASSLEGQGGETQYF. CDR3 in DNA: TGTGCCAGCAGCTTAGAGGGACAGGGAGGAGAGACCCAGTACTTC.

This chain connects TRBV29-1 to TRBJ1-4; D is uncertain. Trimming stripped 7 bases from V and 3 bases from J, with 12 bases between. This CDR3 comprises 13 residues. Germline V gives CDR1 SQVTM, CDR2 ANQGSEA. CDR3 sequence: CSAQGAANEKLFF. The CDR3 coding sequence is TGCAGCGCACAAGGCGCGGCTAATGAAAAACTGTTTTTT.

This clonotype was counted ten times or more. The rearrangement links TRBV7-2 to TRBJ2-2; maybe TRBD1 (5 bases). Trimming took off 5 bases at V and 0 bases at J, with 19 bases between the two ends. Germline CDR1 is SGHTA and CDR2 is FQGNSA. CDR3 length: 18 amino acids. CDR3: CASSHRPPGLSNTGELFF. The CDR3 nucleotides are TGTGCCAGCAGCCATAGACCCCCAGGGCTATCGAACACCGGGGAGCTGTTTTTT.

This clonotype has ten or more counts. The V call is TRBV7-2, the J call TRBJ1-5, with a weak D call TRBD1 (5 bases). The V gene lost 5 bases and the J gene lost 1 base, with 15 bases spanning the gap. The CDR3 runs 16 residues. Germline CDR1 is SGHTA and CDR2 is FQGNSA. For the CDR3, the DNA is TGTGCCAGCAGCCCCTATTTGGGACGGAGCAATCAGCCCCAGCATTTT. Translation gives CASSPYLGRSNQPQHF.

This clonotype appeared many times. This rearrangement joins TRBV7-8 to TRBJ2-7; TRBD2 agrees at 8 bases. The junction had 27 bases not matched to a gene; V was cut back by 6 bases and J by 5 bases. The germline gives CDR1 SGHVS, CDR2 FQNEAQ. The CDR3 loop spans 20 amino acids. The CDR3, as DNA: TGTGCCAGCAGTCGCTCCCGACAGTACACATTTGGGCGGGAGGTAGACGAGCAGTACTTC. Protein product: CASSRSRQYTFGREVDEQYF.

In its sample, this clonotype was seen many times. The chain carries TRBV28 and TRBJ2-5; a possible D gene is TRBD2 (6 bases). Between the trimmed V and J ends, which lost 1 base and 2 bases, there was a span of 11 bases. Germline V gene lookup returns CDR1 MDHEN and CDR2 SYDVKM. This CDR3 has 15 residues. CDR3 DNA: TGTGCCAGCAGTTTATCGGGAGCCCATCAAGAGACCCAGTACTTC. This sequence encodes CASSLSGAHQETQYF.

The chain uses TRBV3-1 and TRBJ2-6; 14 bases are a match to TRBD2. V lost 5 bases to trimming and J lost 4 bases; unmatched junction nucleotides: 7. CDR1 and CDR2 (germline): LGHDT, YNNKEL (reference sequence). The CDR3 contains 18 residues. The CDR3 protein is CASSGTSGSRLGANVLTF. CDR3 sequence (DNA): TGTGCCAGCAGCGGGACTAGCGGGAGTCGCTTAGGGGCCAACGTCCTGACTTTC.

This clonotype was observed at least ten times. This chain links TRBV7-2 with TRBJ2-5; no clear D gene. The CDR3 consists of 14 residues. Trimming took 2 bases from V and 1 from J, leaving 8 bases between them. The germline CDR1 and CDR2 sequences are SGHTA and FQGNSA. CDR3 residues: CASSLNGAQETQYF. CDR3 sequence (DNA): TGTGCCAGCAGCTTAAACGGAGCCCAAGAGACCCAGTACTTC.

The chain employs TRBV7-2 and TRBJ2-7, with D tentatively TRBD2 (5 bases). Germline CDR1 and CDR2: SGHTA and FQGNSA. CDR3 length: 13 amino acids. V lost 6 bases, J lost 1 base, and 10 bases lay in between. The CDR3 coding sequence is TGTGCCAGCAGGGAGGACTCTTCCTACGAGCAGTACTTC. It specifies CASREDSSYEQYF.

This clonotype was counted at least ten times. V and J are TRBV27 and TRBJ1-5; no definite D call. The ends were cut back, 2 bases at V and 3 bases at J, with 14 bases in the middle. The length of the CDR3 is 16 residues. Germline CDR1 is MNHEY and CDR2 is SMNVEV (reference sequence). CDR3: CASSLTGRPTNQPQHF. CDR3 sequence (DNA): TGTGCCAGCAGTTTAACGGGCAGGCCGACCAATCAGCCCCAGCATTTT.

V is TRBV7-8 and J is TRBJ1-5, with a tentative D call TRBD1 (6 bases). Deletions cut 6 bases from V and 7 bases from J, with 13 bases between. CDR1 and CDR2 from the germline V gene are SGHVS and FQNEAQ. The CDR3 spans 13 residues. DNA for the CDR3: TGTGCCAGCAGACAGGGAGTCGCCCAGCCCCAGCATTTT. Its protein is CASRQGVAQPQHF.

The rearrangement joins TRBV7-2 to TRBJ2-7; D perhaps matches TRBD2 (7 bases). V gave up 9 bases and J gave up 7 bases, with 25 bases separating them. The CDR3 runs to 15 residues. CDR1 is SGHTA, CDR2 FQGNSA, per germline. This CDR3 is CASSGSNRGAREQYF. The CDR3 nucleotides are TGTGCCAGTAGCGGCTCCAATCGGGGGGCACGGGAGCAGTACTTC.